One and the same sample provided the 5 T cell receptor beta chains below, sequenced in a study of T cells after yellow fever vaccination. From the 5' RACE reads, TCRdb called clonotypes with MiXCR, one entry per CDR3 protein. The data contain a few hundred thousand distinct CDR3 sequences, approximately 3.9% of them singletons. The material was PBMCs, obtained on the day of the yellow fever booster vaccination. These receptors were taken from a man in his late teens or twenties who received the YFV17D yellow fever vaccine.

The chain carries TRBV7-2 and TRBJ1-2, with D hard to call. Trimming shortened V by 6 bases and J by 3 bases, and 11 bases separated the two germline ends. This CDR3 region has 13 residues. Germline values: CDR1 SGHTA, CDR2 FQGNSA. CDR3 amino acids: CASRLQGHYGYTF. In DNA form, the CDR3 reads TGTGCCAGCAGGCTACAAGGCCACTATGGCTACACCTTC.

In this sample, this clonotype turned up many times. The rearrangement joins TRBV28 to TRBJ2-3, with 10 positions matching TRBD1. Per germline, CDR1 MDHEN and CDR2 SYDVKM. V lost 7 bases and J lost 1; bases outside the gene matches: 5. The CDR3 spans 15 residues. The CDR3 region has the DNA TGTGCCAGCACCCTTGGGACAGGGGGCACAGATACGCAGTATTTT. Residues: CASTLGTGGTDTQYF.

In this sample, this clonotype turned up a few times. J is TRBJ1-1 and V is TRBV18; possible D gene TRBD1, 5 bases. This CDR3 contains 16 residues. Trimming pared 3 bases from V and 0 bases from J, leaving 14 bases between. Per germline, CDR1 KGHSH and CDR2 LQKENI. The CDR3 is CASSPRGTPLNTEAFF. CDR3 DNA sequence: TGTGCCAGCTCACCCCGGGGGACCCCTCTGAACACTGAAGCTTTCTTT.

This clonotype came up many times. The rearrangement uses TRBV5-5 and TRBJ2-1, with 12 nucleotides matching TRBD2. Germline V gene lookup returns CDR1 SGHKS and CDR2 YYEKEE (reference sequence). With 0 bases clipped from V and 3 bases from J, the junction kept 1 base outside the gene matches. The CDR3 length is 16 residues. The CDR3 sequence: CASSLGLAGVYNEQFF. CDR3 nucleotides: TGTGCCAGCAGCTTGGGACTAGCGGGGGTCTACAATGAGCAGTTCTTC.

This clonotype was observed a handful of times. The V call is TRBV10-1, the J call TRBJ2-3; D unclear. This CDR3 spans 12 amino acids. Germline assignment: CDR1 WNHNN and CDR2 SYGVQD (reference sequence). The V end lost 0 bases, the J end lost 12 bases, and 10 bases lay between the germline ends. The CDR3 region is CASSESGYPQYF. The DNA of the CDR3 is TGCGCCAGCAGTGAGTCGGGATACCCCCAGTATTTT.